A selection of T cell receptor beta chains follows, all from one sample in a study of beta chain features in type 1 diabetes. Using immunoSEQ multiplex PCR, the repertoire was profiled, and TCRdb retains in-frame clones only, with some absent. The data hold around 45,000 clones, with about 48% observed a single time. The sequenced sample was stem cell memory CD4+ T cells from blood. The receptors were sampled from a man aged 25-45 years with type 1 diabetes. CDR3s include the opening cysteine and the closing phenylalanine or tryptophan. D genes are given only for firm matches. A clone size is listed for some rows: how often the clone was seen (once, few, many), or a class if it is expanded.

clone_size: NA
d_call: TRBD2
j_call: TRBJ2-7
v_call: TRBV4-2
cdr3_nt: TGTGCCAGCAGCTATCAAGGGTTGTCGGGAGGGAATTACGAGCAGTACTTC
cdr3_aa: CASSYQGLSGGNYEQYF

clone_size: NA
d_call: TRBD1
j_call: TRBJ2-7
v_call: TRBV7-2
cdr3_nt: TGTGCCAGCAGCCAGAACGACGAAACCGGGACAGGGGATTACGAGCAGTACTTC
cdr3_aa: CASSQNDETGTGDYEQYF

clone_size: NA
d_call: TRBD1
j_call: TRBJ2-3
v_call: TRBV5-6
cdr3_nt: TGTGCCAGCAGCCTCTGGACAGGGACGGTAGGCACAGATACGCAGTATTTT
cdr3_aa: CASSLWTGTVGTDTQYF

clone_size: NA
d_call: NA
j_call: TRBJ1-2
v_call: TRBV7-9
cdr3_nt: TGTGCCAGCAGCTTAGCCCCGGGGGGGCTCGGGTCCTTC
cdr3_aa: CASSLAPGGLGSF

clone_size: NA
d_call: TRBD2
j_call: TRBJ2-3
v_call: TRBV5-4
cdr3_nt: TGTGCCAGCAGCCAAAAAGCGGGACCGCCAGGCACAGATACGCAGTATTTT
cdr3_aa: CASSQKAGPPGTDTQYF

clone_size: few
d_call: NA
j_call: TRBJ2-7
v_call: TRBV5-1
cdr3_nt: TGCGCCAGCAGGGAAGGAAGGGGATGGGGCCACGAGCAGTACTTC
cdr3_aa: CASREGRGWGHEQYF

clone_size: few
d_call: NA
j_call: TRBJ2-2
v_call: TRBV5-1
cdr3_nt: TGCGCCAGCAGCTTGGTGGATACTACCATAGCCGAGCTGTTTTTT
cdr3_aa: CASSLVDTTIAELFF

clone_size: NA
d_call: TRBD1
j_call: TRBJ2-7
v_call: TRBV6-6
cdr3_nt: TGTGCCAGCAGGGCCGGGACAGGGGCTTCCTACGAGCAGTACTTC
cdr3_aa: CASRAGTGASYEQYF

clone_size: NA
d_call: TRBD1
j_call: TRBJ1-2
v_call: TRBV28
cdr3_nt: TGTGCCAGCAGATTTGGACAGGTGTTTGACTATGGCTACACCTTC
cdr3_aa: CASRFGQVFDYGYTF

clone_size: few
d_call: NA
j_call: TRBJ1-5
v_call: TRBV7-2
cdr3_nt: TGTGCCAGCAGCTTCTATAGCAATCAGCCCCAGCATTTT
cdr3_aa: CASSFYSNQPQHF

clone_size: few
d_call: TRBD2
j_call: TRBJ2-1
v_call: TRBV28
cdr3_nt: TGTGCCAGCAGTTCCCAGTTAAGCGGGAACTTGTACAATGAGCAGTTCTTC
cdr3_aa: CASSSQLSGNLYNEQFF

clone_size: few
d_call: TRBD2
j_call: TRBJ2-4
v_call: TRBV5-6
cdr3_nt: TGTGCCAGCAGCCCTCGGGGCGGGAGTGCCAAAAACATTCAGTACTTC
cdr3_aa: CASSPRGGSAKNIQYF

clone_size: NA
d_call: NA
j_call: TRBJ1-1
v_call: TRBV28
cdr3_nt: TGTGCCAGCAGTCCTTCAAGGACTCAGAGAGCTTTCTTT
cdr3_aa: CASSPSRTQRAFF

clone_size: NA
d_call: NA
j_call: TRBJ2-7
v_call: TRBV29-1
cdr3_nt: TGCAGCGTTGCTAGCAGGAGGACGCCGCAGTACTTC
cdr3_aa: CSVASRRTPQYF

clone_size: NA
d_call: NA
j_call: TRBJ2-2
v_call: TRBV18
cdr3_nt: TGTGCCAGCTCACCACGGAATAGCGGAACCGGGGAGCTGTTTTTT
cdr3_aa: CASSPRNSGTGELFF

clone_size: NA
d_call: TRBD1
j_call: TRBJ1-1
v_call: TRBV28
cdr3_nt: TGTGCCAGCAGTTCCTGGACAGGGGGGAACACTGAAGCTTTCTTT
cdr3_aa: CASSSWTGGNTEAFF

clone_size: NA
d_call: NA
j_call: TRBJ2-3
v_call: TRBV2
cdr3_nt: TGTGCCAGCAGTGACCTCCAGCGTACGCAGTATTTT
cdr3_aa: CASSDLQRTQYF

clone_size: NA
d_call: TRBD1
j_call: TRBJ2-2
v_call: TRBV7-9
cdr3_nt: TGTGCCAGCAACGACAGGGCGGGCACCGGGGAGCTGTTTTTT
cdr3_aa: CASNDRAGTGELFF

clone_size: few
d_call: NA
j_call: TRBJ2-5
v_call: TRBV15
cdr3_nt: TGTGCCACCAGCACGGGTCTCCTTATCCAAGAGACCCAGTACTTC
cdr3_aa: CATSTGLLIQETQYF

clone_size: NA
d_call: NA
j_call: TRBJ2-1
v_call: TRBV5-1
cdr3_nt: TGCGCCAGCAGCTTGGGGGGAGGTTTCTACAATGAGCAGTTCTTC
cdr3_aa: CASSLGGGFYNEQFF

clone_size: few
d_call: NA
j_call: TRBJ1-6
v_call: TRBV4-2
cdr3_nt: TGTGCCAGCAGCCAAGATTTGGGGGCCGGGTCACCCCTCCACTTT
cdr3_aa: CASSQDLGAGSPLHF

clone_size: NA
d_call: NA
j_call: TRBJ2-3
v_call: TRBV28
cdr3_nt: TGTGCCAGCAAAGAGGGCACAGATACGCAGTATTTT
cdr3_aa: CASKEGTDTQYF

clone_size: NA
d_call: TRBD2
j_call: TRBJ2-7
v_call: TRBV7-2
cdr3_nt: TGTGCCAGCAGGACTAGCGGGAGCTACGAGCAGTACTTC
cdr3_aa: CASRTSGSYEQYF

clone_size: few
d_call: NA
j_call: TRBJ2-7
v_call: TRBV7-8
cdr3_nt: TGTGCCAGCAGCTTAGGCCGTCTCGAGCAGTACTTC
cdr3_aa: CASSLGRLEQYF

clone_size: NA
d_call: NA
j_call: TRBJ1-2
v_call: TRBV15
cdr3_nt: TGTGCCACCAGCAGAGACCAGGGTATAACGGCCTATGGCTACACCTTC
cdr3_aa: CATSRDQGITAYGYTF

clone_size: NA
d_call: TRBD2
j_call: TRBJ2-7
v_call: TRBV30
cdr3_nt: TGTGCCTGGAAAGCGGCTAGCGGGTATACCTACGAGCAGTACTTC
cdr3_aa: CAWKAASGYTYEQYF

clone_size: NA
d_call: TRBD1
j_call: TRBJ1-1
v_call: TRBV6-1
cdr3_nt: TGTGCCAGCATGGGCGACAGGGATCCGCGTGAAGCTTTCTTT
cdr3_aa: CASMGDRDPREAFF

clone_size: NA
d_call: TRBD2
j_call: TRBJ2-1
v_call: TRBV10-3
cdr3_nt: TGTGCCATCCGATTAGCGGGGAACTACAATGAGCAGTTCTTC
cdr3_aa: CAIRLAGNYNEQFF

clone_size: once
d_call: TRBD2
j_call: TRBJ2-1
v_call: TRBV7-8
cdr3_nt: TGTGCCAGCAGCTTACGGGGGGGGTCCTACAATGAGCAGTTCTTC
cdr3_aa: CASSLRGGSYNEQFF

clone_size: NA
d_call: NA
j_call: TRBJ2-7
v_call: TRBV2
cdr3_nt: TGTGCCAGCAGTGAAGCGGGCACGTCCTACGAGCAGTACTTC
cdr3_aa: CASSEAGTSYEQYF

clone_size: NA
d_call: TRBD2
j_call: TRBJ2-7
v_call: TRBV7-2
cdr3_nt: TGTGCCAGCAGCTTAGTCGGGACTAGCGGGAACTCCTACGAGCAGTACTTC
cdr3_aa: CASSLVGTSGNSYEQYF

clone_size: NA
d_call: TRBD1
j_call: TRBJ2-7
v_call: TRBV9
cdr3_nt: TGTGCCAGCAGCGTGGGACAGGCCGCCTACGAGCAGTACTTC
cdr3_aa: CASSVGQAAYEQYF

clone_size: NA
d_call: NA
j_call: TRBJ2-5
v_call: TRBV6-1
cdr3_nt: TGTGCCAGCAGTCCTTTGGAGACCCAGTACTTC
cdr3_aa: CASSPLETQYF

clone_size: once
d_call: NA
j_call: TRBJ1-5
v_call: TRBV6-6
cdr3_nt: TGTGCCAGCAGTTCGACTCGGGACAAATATCAGCCCCAGCATTTT
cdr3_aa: CASSSTRDKYQPQHF

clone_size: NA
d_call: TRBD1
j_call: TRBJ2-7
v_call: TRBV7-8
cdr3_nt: TGTGCCAGCAGCTTAGAGGGGACAGGGTTGATATACGAGCAGTACTTC
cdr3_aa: CASSLEGTGLIYEQYF

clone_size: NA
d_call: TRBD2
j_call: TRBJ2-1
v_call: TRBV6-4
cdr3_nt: TGTGCCACCCGCGGGGCTAGCGGGAGTGGTCATGAGCAGTTCTTC
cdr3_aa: CATRGASGSGHEQFF

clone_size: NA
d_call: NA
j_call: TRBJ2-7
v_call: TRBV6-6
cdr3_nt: TGTGCCAGCAGTTACGACAGCTACGAGCAGTACTTC
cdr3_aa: CASSYDSYEQYF

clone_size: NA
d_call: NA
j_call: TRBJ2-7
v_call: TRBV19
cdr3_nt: TGTGCCAGTAGTATGGCCGGGACTCCTAGCTACGAGCAGTACTTC
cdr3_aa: CASSMAGTPSYEQYF

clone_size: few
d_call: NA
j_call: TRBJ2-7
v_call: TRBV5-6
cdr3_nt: TGTGCCAGCAGCCCGAGACAGGTTTTTAGAGGAAGTTACGAGCAGTACTTC
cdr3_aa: CASSPRQVFRGSYEQYF

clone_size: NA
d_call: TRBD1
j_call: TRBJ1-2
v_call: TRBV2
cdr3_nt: TGTGCCAGCAGCTCCATACCGACAGGGTCGAAGTACTATGGCTACACCTTC
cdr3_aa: CASSSIPTGSKYYGYTF

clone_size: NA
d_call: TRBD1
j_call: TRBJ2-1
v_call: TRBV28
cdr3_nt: TGTGCCAGCAGTCCACCGGGACAGCTTTACAATGAGCAGTTCTTC
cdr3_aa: CASSPPGQLYNEQFF

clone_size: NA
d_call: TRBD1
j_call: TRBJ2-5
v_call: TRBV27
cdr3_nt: TGTGCCAGCAGCGATCCGGGACAGGGACTAGAGACCCAGTACTTC
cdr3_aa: CASSDPGQGLETQYF

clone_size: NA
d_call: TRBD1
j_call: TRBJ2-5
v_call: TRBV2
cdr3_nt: TGTGCCAGCAGTTACACAGGGGGCGGAGGGCAGTACTTC
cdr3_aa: CASSYTGGGGQYF

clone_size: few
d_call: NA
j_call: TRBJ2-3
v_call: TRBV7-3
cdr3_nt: TGTGCCAGCAGCTTAGGGCCTATGGATACGCAGTATTTT
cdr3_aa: CASSLGPMDTQYF

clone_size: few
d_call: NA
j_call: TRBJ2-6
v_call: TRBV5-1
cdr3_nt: TGCGCCAGCAGCTTGGGTGTAGTTGGGGCCAACGTCCTGACTTTC
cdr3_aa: CASSLGVVGANVLTF

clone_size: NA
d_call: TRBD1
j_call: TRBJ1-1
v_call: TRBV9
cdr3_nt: TGTGCCAGCAGCCCGGACAGGCGCACTGAAGCTTTCTTT
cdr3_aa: CASSPDRRTEAFF

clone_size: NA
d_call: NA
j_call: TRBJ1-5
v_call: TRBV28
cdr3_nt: TGTGCCAGCAGTTCCAGGGCCCAGCATTTT
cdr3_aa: CASSSRAQHF